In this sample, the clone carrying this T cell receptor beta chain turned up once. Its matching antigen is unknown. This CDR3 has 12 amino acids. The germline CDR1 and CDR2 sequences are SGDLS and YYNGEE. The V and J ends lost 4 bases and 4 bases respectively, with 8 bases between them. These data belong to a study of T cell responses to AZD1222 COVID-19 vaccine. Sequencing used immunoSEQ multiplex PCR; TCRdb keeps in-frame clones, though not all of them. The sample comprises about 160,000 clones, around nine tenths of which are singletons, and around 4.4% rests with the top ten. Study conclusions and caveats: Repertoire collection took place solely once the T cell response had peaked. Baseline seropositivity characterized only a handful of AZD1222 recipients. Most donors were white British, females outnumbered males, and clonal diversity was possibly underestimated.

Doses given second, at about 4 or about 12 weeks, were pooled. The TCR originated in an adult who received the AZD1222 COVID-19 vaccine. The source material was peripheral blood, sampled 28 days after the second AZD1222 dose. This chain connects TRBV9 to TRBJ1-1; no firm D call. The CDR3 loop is CASSSPVTEAFF. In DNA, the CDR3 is TGTGCCAGCAGCTCGCCGGTCACTGAAGCTTTCTTT. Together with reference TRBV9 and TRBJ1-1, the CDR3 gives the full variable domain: DSGVTQTPKHLITATGQRVTLRCSPRSGDLSVYWYQQSLDQGLQFLIQYYNGEERAKGNILERFSAQQFPDLHSELNLSSLELGDSALYFCASSSPVTEAFFGQGTRLTVV.